This T cell receptor beta chain originates from a study of cytomegalovirus exposure and HLA in healthy donors. Use of 60 Vbeta and 13 Jbeta primers characterized the PCR. Sequencing was performed with immunoSEQ multiplex PCR; in TCRdb, only in-frame clones are kept and a portion is missing. The data contain 150,000 to 160,000 clones, more than 75% of them singletons. V was clipped by 6 bases and J by 2 bases, with 10 bases between them. The CDR3 contains 13 residues. The germline CDR1 and CDR2 sequences are LGHNA and YSLEER. Each of the donors was a healthy bone marrow donor. The sequenced sample consisted of PBMCs. The gene calls are TRBV4-3 and TRBJ1-2, with D possibly TRBD1 on 5 matching bases. This sequence was found in a man younger than 45 in good health and CMV-seropositive. The CDR3, as DNA: TGCGCCAGCAGGACAGACGAGAACTATGGCTACACCTTC. Translating it yields CASRTDENYGYTF.